The 7 T cell receptor beta chains below come from one sample, sequenced in a study of T-cell memory formation after mild COVID-19. TCRdb ran MiXCR on the 5' RACE reads and lists one entry per CDR3 protein. The data show a few hundred thousand distinct CDR3 sequences, approximately 15% seen once. The sequencing input was PBMCs or a T cell subset sorted from them (not recorded which). Receptors originate from a man aged 18 to 30 who had mild COVID-19 (a few samples of this study predate the infection). Cell type and time point are not known.

CDR3 sequence: CSVNGLADTQYF. The CDR3 DNA is TGCAGCGTTAACGGACTAGCGGATACGCAGTATTTT. V gene TRBV29-1 combines with J gene TRBJ2-3; 9 bases line up with TRBD2. Germline-derived CDR1 and CDR2 are SQVTM and ANQGSEA. The V gene end was trimmed by 5 bases and the J gene end by 6 bases; junction bases not matched to a gene: 3. The CDR3 consists of 12 residues.

The rearrangement joins TRBV21-1 to TRBJ1-6; the listed D gene, TRBD1, was not tested against the DNA. TRBV21-1 is a pseudogene segment. This CDR3 comprises 16 residues. The CDR3 loop is CASSTQQGVGNSPLHF. DNA of the CDR3: TGTGCCAGCAGCACGCAACAGGGGGTAGGGAATTCACCCCTCCACTTT.

The V and J genes are TRBV20-1 and TRBJ2-6; D remains ambiguous. Looked up from germline, CDR1 is DFQATT and CDR2 is SNEGSKA (reference sequence). Trimming pared 0 bases from V and 4 bases from J, leaving 7 bases between. The CDR3 totals 14 residues. The CDR3 loop reads CSARDPTGANVLTF. The CDR3 bases are TGCAGTGCTAGAGATCCGACAGGGGCCAACGTCCTGACTTTC.

In its sample, this clonotype was seen a few times. The rearrangement uses TRBV9 and TRBJ2-1; the D gene is possibly TRBD2 (6 bases). The CDR3 sequence is 15 residues long. CDR1 SGDLS and CDR2 YYNGEE come from the germline V gene. The V end lost 2 bases, the J end lost 7 bases, and 16 bases lay between the germline ends. This CDR3 reads CASSVRGTFTNEQFF. The DNA for the CDR3 is TGTGCCAGCAGCGTGCGGGGAACCTTTACAAATGAGCAGTTCTTC.

This clonotype was detected only a few times. This chain uses TRBV7-2 with TRBJ2-7; TRBD1 agrees at 10 bases. The trim removed 5 bases at V and 5 bases at J, leaving 6 bases unmatched. Germline assignment: CDR1 SGHTA and CDR2 FQGNSA. The CDR3 length is 14 residues. The CDR3 DNA reads as TGTGCCAGCAGCGCCCGGGACAGGGGTCACGAGCAGTACTTC. Translated, it gives CASSARDRGHEQYF.

Ten or more counts support this clonotype. The chain carries TRBV6-5 and TRBJ2-7, with TRBD1 matching over 7 bases. Germline V gene sequence: CDR1 MNHEY, CDR2 SVGAGI. The CDR3 extends over 15 amino acids. Germline trimming cut 5 bases from V and 2 bases from J; bases unmatched to any gene: 9. CDR3 amino acids: CASSPSTGVPYEQYF. CDR3 coding DNA: TGTGCCAGCAGTCCCTCAACAGGGGTCCCCTACGAGCAGTACTTC.

This clonotype was seen many times. V gene TRBV11-2 combines with J gene TRBJ2-3; 7 bases map to TRBD1. The V and J ends lost 5 bases and 5 bases, in that order; junction bases with no gene match: 7. The germline gives CDR1 SGHAT, CDR2 FQNNGV. The CDR3 is 14 amino acids. CDR3 DNA sequence: TGTGCCAGCAGCCTCGACAGGGAACTAGATACGCAGTATTTT. It yields the protein CASSLDRELDTQYF.